This entry describes one T cell receptor beta chain. The entry originates in a study of blood T cell repertoires in COVID-19. Study information: Spain, Italy and the United States supplied samples that represented acute and convalescent COVID-19.

Using immunoSEQ multiplex PCR, the repertoire was profiled, and TCRdb retains in-frame clones only, with some absent. The sample lists under 45,000 clones; around 81% were seen once. The CDR3 spans 14 residues. V lost 3 bases and J lost 1, with 9 bases in between. Germline CDR1 is MNHEY and CDR2 is SMNVEV (reference sequence). The origin of this receptor is a human donor in a cohort sampled during active COVID-19. The sample comprised peripheral blood. This chain connects TRBV27 to TRBJ1-2; a possible D gene is TRBD1 (6 bases). This chain's CDR3 is CASSFQGSNYGYTF. As DNA, the CDR3 is TGTGCCAGCAGTTTTCAGGGGAGTAACTATGGCTACACCTTC.